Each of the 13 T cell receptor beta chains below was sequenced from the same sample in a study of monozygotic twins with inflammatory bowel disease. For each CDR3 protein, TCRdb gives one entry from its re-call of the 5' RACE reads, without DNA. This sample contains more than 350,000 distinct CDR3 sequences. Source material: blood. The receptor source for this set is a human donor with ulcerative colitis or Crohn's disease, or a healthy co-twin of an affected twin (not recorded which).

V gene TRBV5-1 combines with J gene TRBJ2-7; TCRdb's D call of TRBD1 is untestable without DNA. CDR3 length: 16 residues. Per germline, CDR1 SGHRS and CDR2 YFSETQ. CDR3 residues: CASSVLPGAGNYEQYF.

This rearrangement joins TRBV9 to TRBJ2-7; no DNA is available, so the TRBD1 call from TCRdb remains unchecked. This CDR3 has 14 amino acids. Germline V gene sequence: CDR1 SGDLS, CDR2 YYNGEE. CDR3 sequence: CASSVGGNAYEQYF.

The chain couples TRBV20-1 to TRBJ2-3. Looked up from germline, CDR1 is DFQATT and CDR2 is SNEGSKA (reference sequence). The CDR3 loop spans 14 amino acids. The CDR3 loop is CSASGKGYTDTQYF.

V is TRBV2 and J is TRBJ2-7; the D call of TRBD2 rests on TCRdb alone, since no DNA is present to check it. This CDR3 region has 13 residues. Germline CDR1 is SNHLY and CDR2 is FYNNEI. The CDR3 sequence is CASASGDSYEQYF.

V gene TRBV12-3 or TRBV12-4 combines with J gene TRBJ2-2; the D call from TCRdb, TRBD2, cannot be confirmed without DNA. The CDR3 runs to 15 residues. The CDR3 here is CASTGSALNTGELFF.

The CDR3 is CASSRLANSYEQYF. V gene TRBV7-2 combines with J gene TRBJ2-7. CDR3 length equals 14 residues. CDR1 and CDR2 (germline): SGHTA, FQGNSA.

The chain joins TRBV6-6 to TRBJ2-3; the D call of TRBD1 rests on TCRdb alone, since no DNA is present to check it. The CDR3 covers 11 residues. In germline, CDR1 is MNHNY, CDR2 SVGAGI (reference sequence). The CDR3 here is CATGGTDTQYF.

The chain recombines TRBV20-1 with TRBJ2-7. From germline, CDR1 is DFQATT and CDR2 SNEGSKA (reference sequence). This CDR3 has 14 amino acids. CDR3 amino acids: CSARDLKRIYEQYF.

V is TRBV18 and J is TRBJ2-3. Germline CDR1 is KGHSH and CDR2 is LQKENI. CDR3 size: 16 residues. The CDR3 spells CASSPLLDLSTDTQYF.

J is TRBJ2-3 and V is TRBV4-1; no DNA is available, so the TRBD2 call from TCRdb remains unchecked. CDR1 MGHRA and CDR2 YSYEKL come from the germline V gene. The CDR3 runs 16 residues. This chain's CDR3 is CASSPEGRTESDTQYF.

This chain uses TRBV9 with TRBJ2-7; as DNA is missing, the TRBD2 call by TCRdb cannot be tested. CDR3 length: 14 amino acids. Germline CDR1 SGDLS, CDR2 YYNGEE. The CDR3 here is CASSSGTPGDEQYF.

The CDR3 reads CASSLVQGVIYEQYF. This rearrangement joins TRBV7-8 to TRBJ2-7; TCRdb outputs TRBD1, but without DNA this stays unchecked. Germline loops: CDR1 SGHVS, CDR2 FQNEAQ. The CDR3 runs to 15 residues.

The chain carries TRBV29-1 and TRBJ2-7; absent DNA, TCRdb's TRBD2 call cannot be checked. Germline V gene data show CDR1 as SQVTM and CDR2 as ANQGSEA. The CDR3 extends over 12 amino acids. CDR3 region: CSVIEGLDEQYF.